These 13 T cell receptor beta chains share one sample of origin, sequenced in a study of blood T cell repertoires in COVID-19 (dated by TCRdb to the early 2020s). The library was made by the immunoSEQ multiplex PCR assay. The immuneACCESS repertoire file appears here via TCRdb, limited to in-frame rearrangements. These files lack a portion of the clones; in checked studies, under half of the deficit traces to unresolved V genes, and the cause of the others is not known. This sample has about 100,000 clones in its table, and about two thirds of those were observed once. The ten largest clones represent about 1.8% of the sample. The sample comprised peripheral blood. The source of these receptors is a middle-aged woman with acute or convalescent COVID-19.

The CDR3 loop is CASSYSRLTGGYEQYF. The CDR3 region has the DNA TGTGCCAGCAGTTATAGTCGTTTGACAGGGGGTTACGAGCAGTACTTC. This chain joins TRBV6-6 and TRBJ2-7; TRBD1 agrees at 9 bases. The CDR3 covers 16 residues. Germline CDR1 and CDR2: MNHNY and SVGAGI (reference sequence). The J segment lost 4 bases and the V segment lost 3 bases, leaving 10 bases of the junction unmatched.

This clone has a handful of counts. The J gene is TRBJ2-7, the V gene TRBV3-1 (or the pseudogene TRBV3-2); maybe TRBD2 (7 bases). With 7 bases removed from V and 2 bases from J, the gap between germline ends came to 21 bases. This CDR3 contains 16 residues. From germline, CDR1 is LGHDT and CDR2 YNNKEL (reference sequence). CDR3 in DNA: TGTGCCAGCACCGCAAGGGGGGGATTCATTCCCTACGAGCAGTACTTC. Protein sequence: CASTARGGFIPYEQYF.

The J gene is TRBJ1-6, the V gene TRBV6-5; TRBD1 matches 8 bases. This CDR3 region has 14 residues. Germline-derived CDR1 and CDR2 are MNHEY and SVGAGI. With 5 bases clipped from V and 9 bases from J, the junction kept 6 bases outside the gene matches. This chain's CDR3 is CASSLGQGGSPLHF. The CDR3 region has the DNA TGTGCCAGCAGTCTTGGACAGGGAGGTTCACCCCTCCACTTT.

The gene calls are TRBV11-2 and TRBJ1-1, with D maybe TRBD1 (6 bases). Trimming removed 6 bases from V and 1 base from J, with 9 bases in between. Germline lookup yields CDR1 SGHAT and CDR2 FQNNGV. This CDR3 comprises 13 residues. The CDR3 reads CASRIGGNTEAFF. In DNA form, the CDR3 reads TGTGCCAGCAGAATAGGGGGGAACACTGAAGCTTTCTTT.

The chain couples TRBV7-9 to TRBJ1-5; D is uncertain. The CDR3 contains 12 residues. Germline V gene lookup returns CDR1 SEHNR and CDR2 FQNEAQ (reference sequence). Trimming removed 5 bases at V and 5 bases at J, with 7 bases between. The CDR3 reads CASSNNHQPQHF. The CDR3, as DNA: TGTGCCAGCAGCAACAATCATCAGCCCCAGCATTTT.

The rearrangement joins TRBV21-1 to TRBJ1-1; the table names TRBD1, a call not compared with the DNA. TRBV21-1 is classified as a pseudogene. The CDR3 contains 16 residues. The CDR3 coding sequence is TGTGCCAGCAGCAAAGACCTACAGGGGCGGAACACTGAAGCTTTCTTT. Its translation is CASSKDLQGRNTEAFF.

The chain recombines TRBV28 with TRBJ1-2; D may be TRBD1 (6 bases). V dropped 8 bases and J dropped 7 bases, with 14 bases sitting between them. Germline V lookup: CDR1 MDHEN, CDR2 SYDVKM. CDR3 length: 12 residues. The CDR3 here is CASATGRLGYTF. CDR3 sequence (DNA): TGTGCCAGCGCAACAGGGCGGCTTGGCTACACCTTC.

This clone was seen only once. The CDR3 loop reads CASSLEAGIYGYTF. The CDR3 bases are TGTGCCAGCAGTTTAGAGGCAGGGATCTATGGCTACACCTTC. The rearrangement joins TRBV28 to TRBJ1-2; D is possibly TRBD1 (5 bases). The length of the CDR3 is 14 residues. CDR1 is MDHEN and CDR2 is SYDVKM in the germline V gene. Trimming took 2 bases from V and 4 from J, leaving 11 bases between them.

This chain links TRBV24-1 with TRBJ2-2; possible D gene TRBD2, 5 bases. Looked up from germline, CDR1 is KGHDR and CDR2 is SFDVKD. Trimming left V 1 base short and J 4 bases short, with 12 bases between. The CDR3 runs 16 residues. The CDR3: CATSDLPIGGTGELFF. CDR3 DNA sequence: TGTGCCACCAGTGATTTACCGATAGGAGGCACCGGGGAGCTGTTTTTT.

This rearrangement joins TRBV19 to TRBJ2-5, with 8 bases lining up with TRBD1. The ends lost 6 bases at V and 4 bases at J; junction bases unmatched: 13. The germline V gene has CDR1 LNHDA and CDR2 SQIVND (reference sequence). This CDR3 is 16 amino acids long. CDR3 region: CASSHPGGREGETQYF. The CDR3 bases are TGTGCCAGTAGCCACCCAGGGGGCCGGGAAGGAGAGACCCAGTACTTC.

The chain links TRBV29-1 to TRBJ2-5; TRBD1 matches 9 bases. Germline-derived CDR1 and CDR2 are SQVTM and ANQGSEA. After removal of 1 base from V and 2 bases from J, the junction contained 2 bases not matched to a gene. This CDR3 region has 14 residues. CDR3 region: CSVEVDRGQETQYF. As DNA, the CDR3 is TGCAGCGTTGAAGTGGACAGGGGACAAGAGACCCAGTACTTC. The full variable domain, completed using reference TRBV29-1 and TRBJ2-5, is SAVISQKPSRDICQRGTSLTIQCQVDSQVTMMFWYRQQPGQSLTLIATANQGSEATYESGFVIDKFPISRPNLTFSTLTVSNMSPEDSSIYLCSVEVDRGQETQYFGPGTRLLVL.

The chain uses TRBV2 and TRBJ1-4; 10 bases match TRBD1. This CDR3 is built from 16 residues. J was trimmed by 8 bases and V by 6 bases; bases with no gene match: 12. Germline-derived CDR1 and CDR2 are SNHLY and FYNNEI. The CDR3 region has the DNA TGTGCCAGCAGCCGGGACAGGGGCCCGGGGAGGGAAAAACTGTTTTTT. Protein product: CASSRDRGPGREKLFF.

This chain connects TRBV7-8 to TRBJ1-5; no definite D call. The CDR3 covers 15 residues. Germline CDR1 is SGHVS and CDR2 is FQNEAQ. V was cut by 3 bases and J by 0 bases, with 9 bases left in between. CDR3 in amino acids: CASSLGRISNQPQHF. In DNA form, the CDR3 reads TGTGCCAGCAGCTTGGGCAGGATTAGCAATCAGCCCCAGCATTTT.